Below are 32 T cell receptor beta chains sequenced from a single sample in a study of CD8 T cells in ankylosing spondylitis. One entry per CDR3 protein, called by TCRdb with MiXCR from the 5' RACE reads. The sample has about 150,000 distinct CDR3 sequences, around 6.6% seen once. Sequenced sample: blood, either unsorted or a sorted T cell fraction (not recorded which). These receptors were obtained from a female donor with ankylosing spondylitis or in good health (not recorded which).

This clonotype was observed at least ten times. The CDR3 DNA is TGCAGCGTCCTGGGACAGGGGTTTTTGGGCTACACCTTC. Amino acids: CSVLGQGFLGYTF. The chain links TRBV29-1 to TRBJ1-2, with 10 bases identical to TRBD1. The CDR3 is 13 residues long. Per the germline V gene, CDR1 is SQVTM and CDR2 is ANQGSEA. J lost 8 bases, V lost 6 bases, and 9 bases had no gene match.

This clonotype was detected ten times or more. The chain links TRBV5-1 to TRBJ1-1; 8 nucleotides line up with TRBD1. This CDR3 region has 15 residues. Germline V lookup: CDR1 SGHRS, CDR2 YFSETQ. V dropped 0 bases and J dropped 7; count of bases not matched to a gene: 8. In DNA, the CDR3 is TGCGCCAGCAGCTTGGTACGGCAGGGGGCTGGTGAAGCTTTCTTT. It translates to CASSLVRQGAGEAFF.

In its sample, this clonotype was seen many times. V gene TRBV3-1 combines with J gene TRBJ2-3, with 7 nucleotides matching TRBD1. Trimming at V came to 2 bases and at J to 2 bases, leaving 7 bases not matched to a gene. Germline V gene lookup returns CDR1 LGHDT and CDR2 YNNKEL (reference sequence). CDR3 length equals 16 residues. The CDR3 DNA is TGTGCCAGCAGCCAACTAAGGGGGCTCGACACAGATACGCAGTATTTT. Translation gives CASSQLRGLDTDTQYF.

Comments on this clonotype: A much larger clone lies a single base off, so this may be a read error. V usage is TRBV2 and J usage is TRBJ2-4; TRBD2 agrees at 13 bases. The CDR3 runs to 15 residues. From germline, CDR1 is SNHLY and CDR2 FYNNEI. CDR3 loop: CVSSELAGGPYIQYF. The CDR3 DNA follows: TGTGTCAGCAGTGAACTAGCGGGGGGGCCATACATTCAGTACTTC. The variable domain in full, completed from reference TRBV2 and TRBJ2-4, reads EPEVTQTPSHQVTQMGQEVILRCVPISNHLYFYWYRQILGQKVEFLVSFYNNEISEKSEIFDDQFSVERPDGSNFTLKIRSTKLEDSAMYFCVSSELAGGPYIQYFGAGTRLSVL.

This clonotype has ten or more counts. This chain uses TRBV6-1 with TRBJ1-2; possibly TRBD1 for D (5 bases). CDR3 length: 15 residues. V was clipped by 2 bases and J by 4 bases, with 14 bases between them. Germline CDR1 MNHNS, CDR2 SASEGT. CDR3 residues: CASSELGEGIYGYTF. CDR3 coding DNA: TGTGCCAGCAGTGAACTTGGGGAGGGGATCTATGGCTACACCTTC.

This clonotype occurred many times. The CDR3 region is CSGRLGNTIYF. CDR3 nucleotide sequence: TGCAGCGGGCGTCTTGGAAACACCATATATTTT. The gene calls are TRBV29-1 and TRBJ1-3, with no clear D. Germline V lookup: CDR1 SQVTM, CDR2 ANQGSEA. The CDR3 sequence is 11 residues long. V gave up 7 bases and J gave up 3 bases, with 7 bases separating them.

At least ten counts were recorded for this clonotype. CDR3 residues: CASSVSQNLGGTYEQYF. CDR3 in DNA: TGTGCCAGCAGCGTATCTCAGAACCTGGGGGGGACCTACGAGCAGTACTTC. V is TRBV9 and J is TRBJ2-7; 7 positions match TRBD2. The junction had 12 bases not matched to a gene; V was cut back by 1 base and J by 2 bases. The CDR3 totals 17 residues. Germline V gene lookup returns CDR1 SGDLS and CDR2 YYNGEE.

This clonotype was detected many times. The rearrangement joins TRBV10-3 to TRBJ1-2, with D hard to call. This CDR3 contains 12 residues. Germline-derived CDR1 and CDR2 are ENHRY and SYGVKD. Trimming removed 4 bases from V and 4 bases from J, with 7 bases in between. CDR3 region: CAISVGSYGYTF. The DNA for the CDR3 is TGTGCCATCAGTGTAGGTTCCTATGGCTACACCTTC.

The chain links TRBV20-1 to TRBJ1-2; TRBD1 aligns across 10 bases. The V and J ends lost 6 bases and 7 bases, in that order; junction bases with no gene match: 11. There are 14 residues in the CDR3. Germline CDR1 and CDR2: DFQATT and SNEGSKA (reference sequence). The CDR3 loop is CSAGEGQGVSGYTF. The CDR3, as DNA: TGCAGTGCCGGGGAAGGACAGGGGGTTAGTGGCTACACCTTC.

This clonotype was observed at least ten times. The chain carries TRBV5-1 and TRBJ2-1; 13 bases line up with TRBD2. V was pared by 5 bases and J by 7 bases, with 6 bases of the junction left unmatched. This CDR3 region has 15 residues. CDR1 is SGHRS and CDR2 is YFSETQ in the germline V gene. CDR3 nucleotides: TGCGCCAGCAGGCCACTAGCGGGGGGGGAGAATGAGCAGTTCTTC. Amino acid sequence: CASRPLAGGENEQFF.

In this sample, this clonotype turned up a few times. The J gene is TRBJ2-5, the V gene TRBV5-4; 10 nucleotides agree with TRBD2. CDR3 size: 16 residues. The germline V gene encodes CDR1 SGHNT and CDR2 YYREEE (reference sequence). V shed 1 base, J shed 5 bases, and the junction held 8 bases outside the gene matches. The CDR3 sequence: CASSLISGGARETQYF. The CDR3 coding sequence is TGTGCCAGCAGCTTGATAAGCGGGGGGGCCAGGGAGACCCAGTACTTC.

This clonotype was counted ten times or more. The rearrangement links TRBV10-3 to TRBJ1-1, with D possibly matching TRBD1 (6 bases). The V and J ends lost 3 bases and 2 bases respectively, with 10 bases between them. Germline V gene data show CDR1 as ENHRY and CDR2 as SYGVKD. The CDR3 has 14 amino acids. DNA of the CDR3: TGTGCCATCAGTGACCGGACAGAAAACACTGAAGCTTTCTTT. Translated: CAISDRTENTEAFF.

This clonotype was observed a handful of times. This chain connects TRBV6-1 to TRBJ2-6, with D possibly being TRBD1 (5 bases). The CDR3 spans 16 residues. V lost 2 bases and J lost 2, with 10 bases in between. CDR1 is MNHNS and CDR2 is SASEGT in the germline V gene. CDR3 residues: CASSEPSGPGANVLTF. The CDR3 region has the DNA TGTGCCAGCAGTGAACCCTCAGGGCCTGGGGCCAACGTCCTGACTTTC.

Ten or more counts support this clonotype. This chain uses TRBV5-1 with TRBJ1-1; maybe TRBD1 (6 bases). V was trimmed by 4 bases and J by 4 bases, leaving 14 bases between them. Germline-derived CDR1 and CDR2 are SGHRS and YFSETQ. The CDR3 sequence is 14 residues long. The CDR3 is CASSTQGLRTEAFF. The CDR3 DNA follows: TGCGCCAGCAGCACACAGGGTCTCCGCACTGAAGCTTTCTTT. The full variable domain, with the rest looked up from reference TRBV5-1 and TRBJ1-1, is KAGVTQTPRYLIKTRGQQVTLSCSPISGHRSVSWYQQTPGQGLQFLFEYFSETQRNKGNFPGRFSGRQFSNSRSEMNVSTLELGDSALYLCASSTQGLRTEAFFGQGTRLTVV.

This clonotype was picked up many times. V usage is TRBV4-1 and J usage is TRBJ1-1; D is ambiguous. Germline-derived CDR1 and CDR2 are MGHRA and YSYEKL. Trimming took 6 bases from V and 5 from J, leaving 22 bases between them. This CDR3 has 16 residues. The CDR3 DNA reads TGCGCCAGCAGTCGCCTTCCCTGGGAGGGTGGGACTGAAGCTTTCTTT. Translation gives CASSRLPWEGGTEAFF.

This clonotype was observed many times. The chain links TRBV10-3 to TRBJ1-1; D is uncertain. From germline, CDR1 is ENHRY and CDR2 SYGVKD. V lost 2 bases, J lost 6 bases, and 16 bases lay in between. This CDR3 has 15 residues. The CDR3 bases are TGTGCCATCAGTGAGGATAAGGCCCCGAGCGCTGAAGCTTTCTTT. This encodes CAISEDKAPSAEAFF.

The table lists this clonotype with many counts. This rearrangement joins TRBV27 to TRBJ1-2; the D is unclear. V lost 4 bases and J lost 4, with 13 bases in between. The CDR3 is 14 amino acids. Germline V gene lookup returns CDR1 MNHEY and CDR2 SMNVEV (reference sequence). CDR3 sequence reads: CASSSIKGPYGYTF. Written as DNA, the CDR3 is TGTGCCAGCAGTTCAATAAAAGGCCCCTATGGCTACACCTTC.

This clonotype occurred many times. The J gene is TRBJ2-1, the V gene TRBV25-1; TRBD2 might be the D (5 bases). The CDR3 consists of 12 residues. The germline V and J ends were trimmed by 8 bases and 5 bases, with 10 bases remaining between them. In germline, CDR1 is MGHDK, CDR2 SYGVNS. The CDR3: CASGGLNNEQFF. CDR3 nucleotides: TGTGCCAGCGGCGGACTTAACAATGAGCAGTTCTTC.

This clonotype was picked up many times. The chain couples TRBV15 to TRBJ2-1; D not resolved. Trimming cost V 3 bases and J 9 bases, with 9 bases left between them. The germline V gene has CDR1 LNHNV and CDR2 YYDKDF (reference sequence). This CDR3 has 12 residues. The chain's CDR3 is CATSSSFGEQFF. The CDR3 nucleotides read TGTGCCACCAGCAGTTCGTTTGGTGAGCAGTTCTTC.

The sample holds many counts of this clonotype. The chain is built from TRBV6-2 or TRBV6-3 and TRBJ2-7; D not certain. Per germline, CDR1 MNHEY and CDR2 SVGEGT. The ends were cut back, 2 bases at V and 0 bases at J, with 17 bases in the middle. The CDR3 is 17 residues long. The CDR3 sequence is CASSYPSRAAYSYEQYF. As DNA, the CDR3 is TGTGCCAGCAGTTACCCATCCCGGGCAGCCTACTCCTACGAGCAGTACTTC.

This clonotype showed up many times. This rearrangement joins TRBV20-1 to TRBJ1-1; the D gene is possibly TRBD1 (5 bases). The germline gives CDR1 DFQATT, CDR2 SNEGSKA (reference sequence). The CDR3 consists of 13 residues. V was shortened by 3 bases and J by 4 bases, with 12 bases between the two germline ends. The CDR3 nucleotides are TGCAGTGCTAGGGACACGATGGGCACTGAAGCTTTCTTT. Translating gives CSARDTMGTEAFF.

This clonotype was recorded at least ten times. This chain connects TRBV5-1 to TRBJ1-2; tentatively, D is TRBD1 (6 bases). V was clipped by 4 bases and J by 4 bases, with 17 bases between them. The V gene's germline CDR1 is SGHRS and CDR2 YFSETQ. This CDR3 contains 15 residues. The CDR3 reads CASSPLGGLPYGYTF. CDR3 bases: TGCGCCAGCAGCCCGCTCGGGGGGCTACCCTATGGCTACACCTTC.

The rearrangement joins TRBV27 to TRBJ1-4, with D uncertain. V lost 2 bases to trimming and J lost 0 bases, with 10 bases between them. Germline-derived CDR1 and CDR2 are MNHEY and SMNVEV (reference sequence). This CDR3 has 16 amino acids. In nucleotides, the CDR3 is TGTGCCAGCAGTTTAGACTCTCGGCCAACTAATGAAAAACTGTTTTTT. It codes for CASSLDSRPTNEKLFF. Full variable domain (missing parts from reference TRBV27 and TRBJ1-4): EAQVTQNPRYLITVTGKKLTVTCSQNMNHEYMSWYRQDPGLGLRQIYYSMNVEVTDKGDVPEGYKVSRKEKRNFPLILESPSPNQTSLYFCASSLDSRPTNEKLFFGSGTQLSVL.

This clonotype has more than one count but fewer than ten. The rearrangement joins TRBV27 to TRBJ1-5, with D possibly TRBD1 on 5 matching bases. This CDR3 contains 15 residues. The V gene's germline CDR1 is MNHEY and CDR2 SMNVEV (reference sequence). Trimming removed 5 bases at V and 6 bases at J, with 17 bases between. This chain's CDR3 is CASSPLPGIGQPQHF. CDR3 sequence (DNA): TGTGCCAGCAGTCCCCTCCCAGGGATCGGTCAGCCCCAGCATTTT.

This clonotype occurred many times. The chain has TRBV20-1 and TRBJ2-1, with 7 bases fitting TRBD2. The CDR3 contains 15 residues. With 3 bases clipped from V and 8 bases from J, the junction kept 13 bases outside the gene matches. Germline V CDR1 and CDR2: DFQATT, SNEGSKA (reference sequence). The CDR3 here is CSARARLAHPDEQFF. CDR3 DNA: TGCAGTGCTAGGGCCAGACTAGCCCATCCCGATGAGCAGTTCTTC.

This clonotype was detected ten times or more. The rearrangement uses TRBV29-1 and TRBJ2-2; D is unclear. The CDR3 is 12 amino acids. CDR1 SQVTM and CDR2 ANQGSEA come from the germline V gene. The ends were cut back, 7 bases at V and 1 base at J, with 7 bases in the middle. This chain's CDR3 is CSADRNTGELFF. The DNA for the CDR3 is TGCAGCGCCGACCGGAACACCGGGGAGCTGTTTTTT.

This clonotype has ten or more counts. V and J are TRBV9 and TRBJ2-5; 11 bases match TRBD2. V lost 3 bases to trimming and J lost 0 bases; unmatched junction nucleotides: 7. Looked up from germline, CDR1 is SGDLS and CDR2 is YYNGEE. This CDR3 contains 17 residues. The DNA for the CDR3 is TGTGCCAGCAGCGCCACCCTGGGACTAGCGGACCAAGAGACCCAGTACTTC. Translation: CASSATLGLADQETQYF.

The sample holds many counts of this clonotype. V gene TRBV3-1 combines with J gene TRBJ2-7, with a weak D call TRBD2 (6 bases). Germline lookup yields CDR1 LGHDT and CDR2 YNNKEL (reference sequence). Trimming stripped 4 bases from V and 4 bases from J, with 14 bases between. There are 14 residues in the CDR3. CDR3 DNA: TGTGCCAGCAGCCGATCAGACCTAGCGTACGAGCAGTACTTC. This sequence encodes CASSRSDLAYEQYF.

This clonotype appeared many times. This chain links TRBV28 with TRBJ1-5; D gene uncertain. V shed 4 bases and J shed 3 bases, with 7 bases lying between them. The length of the CDR3 is 13 residues. In germline, CDR1 is MDHEN, CDR2 SYDVKM. The CDR3 coding sequence is TGTGCCAGCAGTTGGGCCCCCAATCAGCCCCAGCATTTT. This translates into CASSWAPNQPQHF.

This clonotype came up many times. The CDR3 sequence: CASSSTRVTQYF. The CDR3, as DNA: TGTGCCAGCAGTTCAACACGAGTGACCCAGTACTTC. The rearrangement uses TRBV12-3 or TRBV12-4 and TRBJ2-5, with D unresolved. With 4 bases removed from V and 7 bases from J, the gap between germline ends came to 10 bases. The CDR3 contains 12 residues.

This clonotype was detected ten times or more. The chain employs TRBV6-1 and TRBJ2-7; 9 nucleotides agree with TRBD1. V trimming: 3 bases; J trimming: 3 bases; junction bases outside the gene matches: 6. The germline V gene has CDR1 MNHNS and CDR2 SASEGT. The CDR3 has 15 amino acids. The CDR3 region has the DNA TGTGCCAGCAGTGATTTCCTGGGACAGGGCTACGAGCAGTACTTC. Its protein product is CASSDFLGQGYEQYF.

As regards this clonotype: It may be a read error: a sequence one base away is much more abundant. This rearrangement joins TRBV6-1 to TRBJ1-1; TRBD1 is a possible D gene (5 bases). This CDR3 contains 13 residues. V gave up 11 bases and J gave up 0 bases, with 13 bases separating them. CDR1 is MNHNS, CDR2 SASEGT, per germline. This chain's CDR3 is CAGQQAVNTEAFF. The CDR3 DNA sequence: TGTGCCGGACAACAGGCAGTGAACACTGAAGCTTTCTTT.